This is a list of T cell receptor beta chains from one sample in a study of blood T cell repertoires in COVID-19. The repertoire was sequenced with immunoSEQ multiplex PCR; TCRdb's copy has only in-frame clones and lacks some. The sample has hundreds of thousands of clones; around 91% are singletons. Specimen: PBMCs or T cells enriched from blood (not recorded which). Receptors were obtained from a young woman who had recovered from COVID-19. Both conserved end residues are part of each CDR3. The order of the fields is V gene, clone size, D gene, J gene, CDR3 protein, CDR3 DNA. The D gene is left open where the match is weak. Where a row states a size, it is once, few, many or the class of an expanded clone; other rows omit it.

>TRBV15|-|-|TRBJ1-6
CATRGIINSPLHF
TGTGCCACAAGGGGCATAATAAATTCACCCCTCCACTTT
>TRBV6-5|once|-|TRBJ1-6
CASSYLLGGRGSPLHF
TGTGCCAGCAGTTACCTCTTGGGGGGAAGGGGCTCACCCCTCCACTTT
>TRBV5-1|-|-|TRBJ1-4
CASSLAGTPGEKLFF
TGCGCCAGCAGCTTGGCGGGTACCCCGGGTGAAAAACTGTTTTTT
>TRBV28|once|TRBD1|TRBJ2-1
CASSLTGVEQFF
TGTGCCAGCAGTCTGACAGGGGTTGAGCAGTTCTTC
>TRBV5-1|-|-|TRBJ1-1
CASSLASRVTRTEAFF
TGCGCCAGCAGCTTGGCCAGCAGGGTAACGCGGACTGAAGCTTTCTTT
>TRBV4-2|-|-|TRBJ1-1
CASNRGGGNTEAFF
TGTGCCAGCAACCGTGGAGGAGGGAACACTGAAGCTTTCTTT
>TRBV15|-|-|TRBJ2-7
CATSHGLTPYEQYF
TGTGCCACCAGTCACGGACTAACACCCTACGAGCAGTACTTC
>TRBV9|-|TRBD2|TRBJ2-5
CASSVTSGGTGETQYF
TGTGCCAGCAGCGTTACTAGCGGGGGGACCGGTGAGACCCAGTACTTC
>TRBV5-6|-|-|TRBJ2-2
CASSYRVRKTGELFF
TGTGCCAGCAGCTACAGGGTTCGAAAGACCGGGGAGCTGTTTTTT
>TRBV19|-|-|TRBJ1-2
CASSIFENYGYTF
TGTGCCAGTAGTATTTTCGAGAACTATGGCTACACCTTC
>TRBV5-1|-|TRBD1|TRBJ2-3
CASSLDMTGGSTDTQYF
TGCGCCAGCAGCTTGGACATGACAGGGGGATCCACAGATACGCAGTATTTT
>TRBV15|-|-|TRBJ2-2
CATSRDKPDRPNTGELFF
TGTGCCACCAGCAGAGATAAACCAGACAGACCGAACACCGGGGAGCTGTTTTTT
>TRBV2|-|TRBD1|TRBJ1-1
CASSVNSGQLEAFF
TGTGCCAGCAGTGTCAACTCGGGACAGCTTGAAGCTTTCTTT
>TRBV29-1|-|TRBD1|TRBJ1-3
CSGRGGQHHSGNTIYF
TGCAGCGGCCGGGGGGGACAGCACCACTCTGGAAACACCATATATTTT
>TRBV6-5|many|-|TRBJ2-6
CASSYSGSSGANVLTF
TGTGCCAGCAGTTACTCTGGGAGCTCTGGGGCCAACGTCCTGACTTTC
>TRBV27|-|TRBD1|TRBJ1-5
CASSLLAGGDQPQHF
TGTGCCAGCAGTTTACTGGCAGGGGGCGATCAGCCCCAGCATTTT
>TRBV7-3|-|TRBD2|TRBJ2-3
CASSLIGGARSSTDTQYF
TGTGCCAGCAGCTTAATCGGGGGGGCCCGCTCTAGCACAGATACGCAGTATTTT
>TRBV5-1|-|-|TRBJ1-1
CASSPRPGMYTEAFF
TGCGCCAGCAGCCCACGACCAGGGATGTACACTGAAGCTTTCTTT
>TRBV6-5|-|TRBD2|TRBJ2-2
CASSGLAEHGELFF
TGTGCCAGCAGCGGACTAGCGGAACACGGGGAGCTGTTTTTT
>TRBV18|-|-|TRBJ2-5
CASSPGGGRETQYF
TGTGCCAGCTCACCAGGGGGCGGTCGAGAGACCCAGTACTTC
>TRBV28|-|-|TRBJ2-7
CASSSSSRGWGEQYF
TGTGCCAGCAGTTCCTCCTCGCGGGGATGGGGCGAGCAGTACTTC
>TRBV7-8|-|-|TRBJ1-2
CASSLQYLYGYTF
TGTGCCAGCAGCCTACAATACCTTTATGGCTACACCTTC
>TRBV6-1|few|-|TRBJ2-3
CASSESGASTDTQYF
TGTGCCAGCAGTGAGAGCGGTGCTAGCACAGATACGCAGTATTTT
>TRBV19|-|TRBD1|TRBJ2-1
CASSRGQGGYNEQFF
TGTGCCAGTAGTCGGGGACAGGGGGGCTACAATGAGCAGTTCTTC
>TRBV5-6|-|-|TRBJ1-1
CASSPKAAGHFLNTEAFF
TGTGCCAGCAGCCCCAAGGCCGCGGGCCATTTTTTGAACACTGAAGCTTTCTTT
>TRBV19|-|-|TRBJ1-2
CASSIGEGTYYGYTF
TGTGCCAGTAGTATAGGAGAGGGGACATACTATGGCTACACCTTC
>TRBV5-4|-|-|TRBJ2-1
CASTSGSSYNEQFF
TGTGCCAGCACCTCCGGGTCTAGTTACAATGAGCAGTTCTTC
>TRBV15|-|TRBD1|TRBJ2-7
CATSTGQAGGRFNEQYF
TGTGCCACCAGTACCGGACAGGCTGGGGGACGGTTCAACGAGCAGTACTTC
>TRBV6-6|-|-|TRBJ2-2
CASSPGRHPNTGELFF
TGTGCCAGCAGTCCGGGAAGACACCCGAACACCGGGGAGCTGTTTTTT
>TRBV30|once|TRBD1|TRBJ1-4
CAWNEGALGEKLFF
TGTGCCTGGAATGAGGGGGCGCTGGGTGAAAAACTGTTTTTT
>TRBV9|-|-|TRBJ2-3
CASSEEVGSTDTQYF
TGTGCCAGCAGCGAGGAGGTGGGGAGCACAGATACGCAGTATTTT
>TRBV9|-|TRBD1|TRBJ1-1
CASSEGDRGLNTEAFF
TGTGCCAGCAGCGAGGGGGACAGGGGTTTGAACACTGAAGCTTTCTTT
>TRBV27|-|-|TRBJ1-6
CASRPGSGNSPLHF
TGTGCCAGCAGACCTGGCTCAGGGAATTCACCCCTCCACTTT
>TRBV4-1|-|TRBD1|TRBJ1-4
CASSQDQGATNEKLFF
TGCGCCAGCAGCCAAGACCAGGGGGCAACTAATGAAAAACTGTTTTTT
>TRBV25-1|-|TRBD1|TRBJ1-5
CASSAETGGFSQPQHF
TGTGCCAGCAGTGCCGAGACAGGGGGATTTAGTCAGCCCCAGCATTTT
>TRBV6-4|many|-|TRBJ2-1
CASSPHAEAGQPQFF
TGTGCCAGCAGTCCGCACGCTGAAGCGGGACAACCGCAGTTCTTC
>TRBV18|-|-|TRBJ1-3
CASSPPPGPGNTIYF
TGTGCCAGCTCACCACCCCCGGGTCCTGGAAACACCATATATTTT
>TRBV7-2|-|-|TRBJ1-2
CASRLGGSPYGYTF
TGTGCCAGCAGGCTAGGCGGCAGCCCCTATGGCTACACCTTC
>TRBV6-5|-|-|TRBJ2-1
CASSPEGYNEQFF
TGTGCCAGCAGTCCGGAGGGGTACAATGAGCAGTTCTTC
>TRBV5-1|-|-|TRBJ2-1
CASSWPAGDEQFF
TGCGCCAGCAGCTGGCCAGCAGGGGATGAGCAGTTCTTC
>TRBV6-1|once|-|TRBJ1-2
CASSEFQTAYGYTF
TGTGCCAGCAGTGAATTTCAGACAGCCTATGGCTACACCTTC
>TRBV15|-|TRBD1|TRBJ1-3
CATSRRLGQWSSGNTIYF
TGTGCCACCAGCAGACGGTTGGGACAGTGGAGCTCTGGAAACACCATATATTTT
>TRBV5-6|-|-|TRBJ1-2
CASSLVATTGNTF
TGTGCCAGCAGCTTAGTGGCAACCACCGGGAACACCTTC
>TRBV28|-|-|TRBJ1-1
CASSLGPNTEAFF
TGTGCCAGCAGTTTGGGCCCGAACACTGAAGCTTTCTTT
>TRBV10-2|-|TRBD1|TRBJ2-3
CASRITGADPTDTQYF
TGCGCCAGCAGAATTACAGGGGCCGATCCGACAGATACGCAGTATTTT
>TRBV9|few|-|TRBJ2-1
CASSVVGQRNEQFF
TGTGCCAGCAGCGTAGTGGGCCAGCGGAATGAGCAGTTCTTC